This TCR beta chain comes out of a study of T-cell memory formation after mild COVID-19. Overall study results and limits: That cross-reactive memory joined was suggested by some responding clones appearing in pre-infection memory. What remained unconfirmed was the SARS-CoV-2 specificity of second-wave clones peaking on day 37.

MiXCR, applied by TCRdb to the 5' RACE reads, yields one record per CDR3 protein. The sample shows 250,000 or so distinct CDR3 sequences, around 17% of them seen only once. This clonotype occurred a few times. The antigen is unknown. Germline V CDR1 and CDR2: MNHNS, SASEGT. V lost 6 bases to trimming and J lost 3 bases; unmatched junction nucleotides: 11. The CDR3 sequence is 15 residues long. The rearrangement joins TRBV6-1 to TRBJ2-7; 7 nucleotides align to TRBD2. The clonotype comes from a man younger than 30 who had mild COVID-19 (a few samples of this study predate the infection). Cell type and time point are not known. Sequenced sample: PBMCs or a T cell subset sorted from them (not recorded which). CDR3 amino acids: CASREWPGGSYEQYF. CDR3 DNA sequence: TGTGCCAGCAGAGAATGGCCGGGAGGTAGCTACGAGCAGTACTTC.